This TCR beta chain was captured in a study of cytomegalovirus exposure and HLA in healthy donors. Whole-study context: T cells numbering about 179 million yielded more than 100 million unique TCR beta sequences in an earlier analysis. Study outcomes and limitations: Associated with HLA alleles at 0.05 false discovery rate in a later analysis were some 16,000 TCR beta sequences. Roughly uniform sequencing depth across donors was assumed, possibly incorrectly.

PCR employed 60 Vbeta and 13 Jbeta primers. Assay used: immunoSEQ multiplex PCR; TCRdb lists only in-frame clones, some missing. There are roughly 120,000 clones in the sample; 60% to 85% occur only once, and approximately 3.5% lies in the top ten. V gave up 3 bases and J gave up 1 base, with 18 bases separating them. Germline V gene lookup returns CDR1 MNHNS and CDR2 SASEGT. This CDR3 comprises 17 residues. The donors (healthy individuals) were bone marrow donors. On this clone: The antigen remains undetermined.

The genes are TRBV6-1 and TRBJ1-1; TRBD1 might be the D (5 bases). The sample taken for sequencing was PBMCs. The clonotype was recovered from a woman aged 25 to 39 in good health and CMV-seropositive. CDR3 in DNA: TGTGCCAGCAGTGAGGGGTCCGGGGGAGTCTGGAACACTGAAGCTTTCTTT. As protein: CASSEGSGGVWNTEAFF.